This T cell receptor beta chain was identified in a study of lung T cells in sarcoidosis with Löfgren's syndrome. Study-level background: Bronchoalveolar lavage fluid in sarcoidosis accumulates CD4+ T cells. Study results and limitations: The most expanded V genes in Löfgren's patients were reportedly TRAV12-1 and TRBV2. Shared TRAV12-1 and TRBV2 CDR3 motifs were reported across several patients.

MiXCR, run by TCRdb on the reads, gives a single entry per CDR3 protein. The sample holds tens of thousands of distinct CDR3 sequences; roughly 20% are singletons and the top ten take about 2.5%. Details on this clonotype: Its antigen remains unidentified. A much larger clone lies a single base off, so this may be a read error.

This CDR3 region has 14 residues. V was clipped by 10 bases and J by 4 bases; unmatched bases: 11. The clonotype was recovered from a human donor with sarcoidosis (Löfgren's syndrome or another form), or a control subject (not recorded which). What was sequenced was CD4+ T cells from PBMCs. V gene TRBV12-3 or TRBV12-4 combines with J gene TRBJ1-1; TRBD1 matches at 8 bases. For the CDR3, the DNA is TGTGCCAACAGCTGGACAGGGTTGGGCACTGAAGCTTTCTTT. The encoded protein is CANSWTGLGTEAFF.